Listed below are T cell receptor beta chains from one sample, sequenced in a study of cytomegalovirus exposure and HLA in healthy donors. Some clones are missing from TCRdb's copy, which holds only in-frame ones; the method was immunoSEQ multiplex PCR. Of about 150,000 clones listed, roughly 80% are singletons. Material for sequencing was PBMCs. These receptor sequences come from a woman aged 40 to 50 in good health and CMV-seropositive. Both conserved end residues are part of each CDR3. D genes are given only for firm matches. Where a row states a size, it is once, few, many or the class of an expanded clone; other rows omit it.

d_call cdr3_length clone_size j_call v_call cdr3_nt cdr3_aa
NA 13 once TRBJ1-6 TRBV6-4 TGTGCCAGCAGCGGGGTCCAGGGGTCACCCCTCCACTTT CASSGVQGSPLHF
TRBD2 16 NA TRBJ2-5 TRBV2 TGTGCCAGCAGTGAAGAAAGCGGGGGGGCCGGGGAGACCCAGTACTTC CASSEESGGAGETQYF
NA 15 NA TRBJ1-1 TRBV6-5 TGTGCCAGCAGTTACGGGGCAGTTAGTAGCACTGAAGCTTTCTTT CASSYGAVSSTEAFF
TRBD1 15 NA TRBJ1-3 TRBV5-6 TGTGCCAGCAGCTTGGGACAGGGGTTAGGAAACACCATATATTTT CASSLGQGLGNTIYF
NA 18 NA TRBJ2-6 TRBV27 TGTGCCAGCAGCCTGACTTCGGGGATCAAGAGAGGGGCCAACGTCCTGACTTTC CASSLTSGIKRGANVLTF
TRBD1 15 NA TRBJ1-5 TRBV6-1 TGTGCCAGCAGTGAAGTACAGGGGGCCAATCAGCCCCAGCATTTT CASSEVQGANQPQHF
TRBD1 14 NA TRBJ2-7 TRBV18 TGTGCCAGCTCACAGGACAGGGGGCTATCCGAGCAGTACTTC CASSQDRGLSEQYF
TRBD1 14 NA TRBJ1-1 TRBV29-1 TGCAGCGTGCGGACAGGGGTTCCGAACACTGAAGCTTTCTTT CSVRTGVPNTEAFF
NA 13 NA TRBJ1-3 TRBV7-9 TGTGCCAGCAGCCGACCGGGGATAGACACCATATATTTT CASSRPGIDTIYF
TRBD1 15 NA TRBJ2-1 TRBV19 TGTGCCAGTAGTATATCAGGGGGCTCCTACAATGAGCAGTTCTTC CASSISGGSYNEQFF
NA 17 NA TRBJ1-1 TRBV2 TGTGCCAGCAGTGAAGCCGCTCACAGGGTGGTGAACACTGAAGCTTTCTTT CASSEAAHRVVNTEAFF
TRBD1 15 NA TRBJ2-7 TRBV6-1 TGTGCCAGCAGGGAGGTGGGACAGGGTTCCTACGAGCAGTACTTC CASREVGQGSYEQYF
NA 14 NA TRBJ1-1 TRBV4-1 TGCGCCAGCAGCCCGGGGAGGTCGTACACTGAAGCTTTCTTT CASSPGRSYTEAFF
NA 15 NA TRBJ1-6 TRBV6-5 TGTGCCATCCCGGGGGGGAGCTCCTATAATTCACCCCTCCACTTT CAIPGGSSYNSPLHF
TRBD2 14 NA TRBJ2-3 TRBV6-1 TGTGCCAGCAGTCAGCGGGGGGAAGTTCCTACGCAGTATTTT CASSQRGEVPTQYF
NA 13 NA TRBJ1-6 TRBV5-5 TGTGCCAGCAGCTTGACAGGAGTTTCACCCCTCCACTTT CASSLTGVSPLHF
NA 15 once TRBJ1-2 TRBV5-1 TGCGCCAGCAGCCCGGCCGGGGGGGCTGGCTATGGCTACACCTTC CASSPAGGAGYGYTF
NA 15 NA TRBJ1-6 TRBV25-1 TGTGCCAGCAGTGATTACCGGGGGATTAATTCACCCCTCCACTTT CASSDYRGINSPLHF
NA 16 NA TRBJ2-5 TRBV15 TGTGCCACCAGCAGAGACGGCGACCTGGGGGCAGAGACCCAGTACTTC CATSRDGDLGAETQYF
NA 12 NA TRBJ2-5 TRBV6-5 TGTGCCAGCAGGCCGGGCGGGGAGACCCAGTACTTC CASRPGGETQYF
TRBD2 15 NA TRBJ2-1 TRBV5-1 TGCGCCAGCTCCCGAGCGGGGGGATCCTACAATGAGCAGTTCTTC CASSRAGGSYNEQFF
TRBD2 16 NA TRBJ2-1 TRBV7-3 TGTGCCAGCAGCATTAGCGGGGGCAACTCCTACAATGAGCAGTTCTTC CASSISGGNSYNEQFF
TRBD2 15 NA TRBJ2-7 TRBV5-1 TGCGCCAGCAGCACGGATAGCGGGGGCCCTTACGAGCAGTACTTC CASSTDSGGPYEQYF
TRBD2 20 NA TRBJ2-3 TRBV4-1 TGCGCCAGCAGCCAATATTTTCGACCGGGACTAGCACGCGTTACAGATACGCAGTATTTT CASSQYFRPGLARVTDTQYF
NA 13 NA TRBJ1-1 TRBV7-9 TGTGCCAGCAGCTTATATGAGGGAACTGAAGCTTTCTTT CASSLYEGTEAFF
NA 11 NA TRBJ1-2 TRBV28 TGTGCCAGCGGGAGGGGTTATGGCTACACCTTC CASGRGYGYTF
NA 15 NA TRBJ2-7 TRBV27 TGTGCCAGCAGTTTATCGGGTTCAGGGGCCTACGAGCAGTACTTC CASSLSGSGAYEQYF
TRBD2 15 NA TRBJ2-1 TRBV2 TGTGCCAGCAGTGGTATGGCGGGGGCCTACAATGAGCAGTTCTTC CASSGMAGAYNEQFF
NA 14 once TRBJ1-1 TRBV7-9 TGTGCCACCGCGGGCCCACCCTCGGGCACTGAAGCTTTCTTT CATAGPPSGTEAFF
NA 14 NA TRBJ2-3 TRBV13 TGTGCCAGCAGTCTCCAACCGGCGGGCATGGCGCAGTATTTT CASSLQPAGMAQYF
TRBD1 14 few TRBJ2-2 TRBV10-3 TGTGCCAGTGGACAGGGGGCCCTCACCGGGGAGCTGTTTTTT CASGQGALTGELFF
TRBD1 13 NA TRBJ2-3 TRBV28 TGTGCCAGCAGAATACAATCCCGGGACAGGGAGTATTTT CASRIQSRDREYF
TRBD1 14 NA TRBJ2-2 TRBV5-1 TGCGCCAGCAGAAGGGGACAGGACACCGGGGAGCTGTTTTTT CASRRGQDTGELFF
TRBD2 16 NA TRBJ2-5 TRBV11-3 TGTGCCAGCAGCTTTTACAGCGGGGTGATCGTTGGTTGGCAGTACTTC CASSFYSGVIVGWQYF
TRBD1 14 NA TRBJ1-2 TRBV18 TGTGCCAGCTCCCCCCAGGGGGTTAACTATGGCTACACCTTC CASSPQGVNYGYTF
NA 14 NA TRBJ2-1 TRBV10-1 TGCGCCAGCAGTGAGTCGGGGGCCAGCAATGAGCAGTTCTTC CASSESGASNEQFF
NA 13 few TRBJ2-7 TRBV18 TGTGCCAGCTCATTTGGTCAGGGAAGCGAGCAGTACTTC CASSFGQGSEQYF
TRBD1 15 once TRBJ2-7 TRBV6-1 TGTGCCAGCAGTAAAGGACAGGGGTTTACGTACGAGCAGTACTTC CASSKGQGFTYEQYF
TRBD2 15 NA TRBJ2-1 TRBV5-1 TGCGCCAGCAGAAGAAGCGGGGGGACCTACAATGAGCAGTTCTTC CASRRSGGTYNEQFF
TRBD2 16 NA TRBJ2-2 TRBV2 TGTGCCAGCAGACGACTAGCGGGGGGGAACACCGGGGAGCTGTTTTTT CASRRLAGGNTGELFF
NA 15 NA TRBJ2-2 TRBV6-5 TGTGCCAGCAGTTACTTGGGGGGGAACACCGGGGAGCTGTTTTTT CASSYLGGNTGELFF
NA 15 NA TRBJ1-1 TRBV4-2 TGTGCCAGCAGCCAAGAAGAGGCCGTGAACACTGAAGCTTTCTTT CASSQEEAVNTEAFF
NA 12 NA TRBJ2-7 TRBV5-4 TGTGCCAGCAGCTTGGTGGGCAACGAGCAGTACTTC CASSLVGNEQYF
TRBD2 16 NA TRBJ2-7 TRBV5-1 TGCGCCAGCAGCTTGGCAGGCGGGGGGCCCTCCCACGAGCAGTACTTC CASSLAGGGPSHEQYF
NA 15 NA TRBJ1-3 TRBV18 TGTGCCAGCTCACCAGGCGGGGCCAACGAAAACACCATATATTTT CASSPGGANENTIYF
TRBD1 17 NA TRBJ1-2 TRBV23-1 TGCGCCAGCAGTCACCCCTTGATGACCGACAGGGCGGATGGCTACACCTTC CASSHPLMTDRADGYTF
NA 14 few TRBJ2-2 TRBV7-2 TGTGCCAGCAGCTTAACCCGAGACACCGGGGAGCTGTTTTTT CASSLTRDTGELFF
NA 15 NA TRBJ1-2 TRBV6-1 TGTGCCAGCAGTGAATTCGTTGGGGGCCACTATGGCTACACCTTC CASSEFVGGHYGYTF
TRBD2 15 NA TRBJ2-3 TRBV28 TGTGCCACGAATAGCGGGGGGTCCCGCACAGATACGCAGTATTTT CATNSGGSRTDTQYF
NA 14 NA TRBJ2-7 TRBV28 TGTGCCAGCAGCTCGGGACATTTCTCCTACGAGCAGTACTTC CASSSGHFSYEQYF
NA 13 NA TRBJ1-2 TRBV6-5 TGTGCCAGCAGTTACGACGGGGGGTCTCGCTACACCTTC CASSYDGGSRYTF
NA 13 NA TRBJ2-7 TRBV29-1 TGCAGCGTTGAACAGGGGCACACCTACGAGCAGTACTTC CSVEQGHTYEQYF
TRBD1 14 NA TRBJ2-1 TRBV7-7 TGTGCCAGCAGCTTAGTGAGAGGGGGCGGTGAGCAGTTCTTC CASSLVRGGGEQFF
TRBD2 15 NA TRBJ2-3 TRBV5-1 TGCGCCAGCAGCTTGTCTACTAGCGGGGCGGATACGCAGTATTTT CASSLSTSGADTQYF
TRBD2 13 NA TRBJ2-7 TRBV5-1 TGCGCCAGCAGCCGGGACTATACCTACGAGCAGTACTTC CASSRDYTYEQYF
TRBD2 14 NA TRBJ2-3 TRBV7-2 TGTGCCAGCAGTGGATGGCGGGGGGTAGATACGCAGTATTTT CASSGWRGVDTQYF
NA 14 NA TRBJ2-1 TRBV6-5 TGTGCCAGCAGCCTCAGGGGAGTCTACAATGAGCAGTTCTTC CASSLRGVYNEQFF
NA 16 NA TRBJ1-2 TRBV4-1 TGCGCCAGCAGACCCACCGAGGGGGGGCTGGGATATGGCTACACCTTC CASRPTEGGLGYGYTF